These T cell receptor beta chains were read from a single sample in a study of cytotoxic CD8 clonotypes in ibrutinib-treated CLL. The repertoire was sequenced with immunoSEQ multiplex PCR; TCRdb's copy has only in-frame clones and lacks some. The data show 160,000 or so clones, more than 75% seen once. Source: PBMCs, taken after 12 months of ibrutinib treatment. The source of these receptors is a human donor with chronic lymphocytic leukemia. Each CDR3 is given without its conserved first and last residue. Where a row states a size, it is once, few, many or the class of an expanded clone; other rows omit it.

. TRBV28 ATRDPTLRVQY
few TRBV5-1 ASRSSTGYEQY
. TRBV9 ASSGGTELTGELF
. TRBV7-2 ASSLEARGRGTQY
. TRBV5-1 ASSPDTDTQY
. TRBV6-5 ASSRRQGHYEQY
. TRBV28 ASSKGGTANYGYT
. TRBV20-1 SAIGNTEAF
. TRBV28 ASSPGQRDEQY
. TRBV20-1 SARESYEQY
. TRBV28 ASSSDGWNTEAF
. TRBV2 ASSSGTSGRGTYNEQF
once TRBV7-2 ASSSASGMVYEQY
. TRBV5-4 ASSPTPFDNEKLF
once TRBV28 ASRAGGRETQY
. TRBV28 ASRITGTTSNQPQH
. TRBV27 ASSWDAGRTQY
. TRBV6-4 ANLSWDRGAGHTEAF
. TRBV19 ASSIGQGGEKLF
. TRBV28 ASSSPRGRGDT
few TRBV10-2 ASSRVAAYNEQF
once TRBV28 ASTIRGRGNQPQH
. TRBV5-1 ASSLWTRAGTDTQY
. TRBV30 AWRKGSGTGGETQY
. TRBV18 ASSPDYEPIRETQY
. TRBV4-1 ASSHPQRTGELF
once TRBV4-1 ASSQRNWRGNTIY
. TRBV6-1 ASSEMGQHSDSEAF
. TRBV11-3 ASSLGGRTEAF
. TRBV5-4 ASRQSGANVLT
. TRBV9 ASSVDGTGSQPQH
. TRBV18 ASSPSFAEAF
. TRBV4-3 ASSSGQGGEQY
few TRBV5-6 ASRGAGRNTGELF
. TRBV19 ASRSTGTDPTDTQY
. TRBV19 ASSDAGGPTGEQF
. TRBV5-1 ASSYTGATNEKLF
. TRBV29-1 SVGAATYNEQF
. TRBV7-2 ASSAGLERYNEQF
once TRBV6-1 ASSHVPDTYEQY
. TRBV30 AWSRGQHQETQY
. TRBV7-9 ASSLQATLTGGSGNTIY
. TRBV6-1 ASSEGKGYGYT
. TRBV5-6 ASSLRVTAHLGEQY
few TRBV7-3 ASSLGGGLEQF
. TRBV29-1 SVEVGFMGGYT
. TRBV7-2 ASSSGQGAREQY
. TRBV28 ASRGGSGYSYEQY
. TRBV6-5 ASSYGQGLYGYT
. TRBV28 ASSPDRSGNTIY
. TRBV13 ASSSTLSYEQY
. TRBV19 ASSVRQGNTEAF
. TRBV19 ASTLGTSGYNEQF
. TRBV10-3 AISGATGGNSPLH
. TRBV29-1 SVVRGLYYGYT
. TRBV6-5 ASWEPAAGNTIY
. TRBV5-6 ASSLALAGGFTDTQY
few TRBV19 ASRDSHLYGYT
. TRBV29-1 SVEDPGGFYNEQF
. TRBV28 ASSGLADLGGDTQY